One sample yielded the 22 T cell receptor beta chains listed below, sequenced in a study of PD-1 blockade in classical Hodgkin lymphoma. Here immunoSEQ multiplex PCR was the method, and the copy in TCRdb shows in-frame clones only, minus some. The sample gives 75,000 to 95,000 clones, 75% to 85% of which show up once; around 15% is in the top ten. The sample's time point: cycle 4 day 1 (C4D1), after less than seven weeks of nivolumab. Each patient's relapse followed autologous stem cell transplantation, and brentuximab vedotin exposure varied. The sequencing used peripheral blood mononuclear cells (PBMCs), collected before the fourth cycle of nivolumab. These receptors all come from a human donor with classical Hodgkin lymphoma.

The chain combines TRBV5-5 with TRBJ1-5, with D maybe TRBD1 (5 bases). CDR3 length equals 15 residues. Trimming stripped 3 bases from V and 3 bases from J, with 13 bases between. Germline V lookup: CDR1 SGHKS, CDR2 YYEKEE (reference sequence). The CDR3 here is CASSSGTGFNQPQHF. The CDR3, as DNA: TGTGCCAGCAGCTCGGGAACAGGCTTCAATCAGCCCCAGCATTTT. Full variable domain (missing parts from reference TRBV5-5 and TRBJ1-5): DAGVTQSPTHLIKTRGQQVTLRCSPISGHKSVSWYQQVLGQGPQFIFQYYEKEERGRGNFPDRFSARQFPNYSSELNVNALLLGDSALYLCASSSGTGFNQPQHFGDGTRLSIL.

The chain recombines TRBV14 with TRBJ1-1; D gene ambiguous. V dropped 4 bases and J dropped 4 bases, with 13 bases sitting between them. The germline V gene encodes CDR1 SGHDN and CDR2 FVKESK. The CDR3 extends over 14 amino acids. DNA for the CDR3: TGTGCCAGCAGCCGATTTGACCGGTCCACTGAAGCTTTCTTT. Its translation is CASSRFDRSTEAFF.

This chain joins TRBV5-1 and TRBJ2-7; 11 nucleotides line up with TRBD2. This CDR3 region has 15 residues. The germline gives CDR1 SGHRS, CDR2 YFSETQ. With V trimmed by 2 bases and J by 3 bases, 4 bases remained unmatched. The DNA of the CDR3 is TGCGCCAGCAGCTTTTCGACTAGCGGGATCTACGAGCAGTACTTC. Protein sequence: CASSFSTSGIYEQYF.

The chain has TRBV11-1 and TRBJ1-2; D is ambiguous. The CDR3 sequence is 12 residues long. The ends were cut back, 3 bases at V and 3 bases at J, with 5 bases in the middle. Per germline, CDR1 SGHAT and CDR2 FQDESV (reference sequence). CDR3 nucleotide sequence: TGTGCCAGCAGCTTGAATGACTATGGCTACACCTTC. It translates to CASSLNDYGYTF. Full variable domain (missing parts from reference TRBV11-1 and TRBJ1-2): EAEVAQSPRYKITEKSQAVAFWCDPISGHATLYWYRQILGQGPELLVQFQDESVVDDSQLPKDRFSAERLKGVDSTLKIQPAELGDSAMYLCASSLNDYGYTFGSGTRLTVV.

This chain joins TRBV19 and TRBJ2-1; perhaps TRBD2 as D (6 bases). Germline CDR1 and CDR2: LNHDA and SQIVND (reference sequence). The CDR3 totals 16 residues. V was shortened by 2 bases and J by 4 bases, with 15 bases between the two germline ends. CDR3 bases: TGTGCCAGTAGTATATCCCGGGGGTACCCTTACAATGAGCAGTTCTTC. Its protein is CASSISRGYPYNEQFF.

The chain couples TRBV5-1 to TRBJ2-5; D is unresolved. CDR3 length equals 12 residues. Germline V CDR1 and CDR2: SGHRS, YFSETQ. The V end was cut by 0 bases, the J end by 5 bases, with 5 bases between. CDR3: CASSLVGETQYF. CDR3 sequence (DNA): TGCGCCAGCAGCTTGGTGGGGGAGACCCAGTACTTC.

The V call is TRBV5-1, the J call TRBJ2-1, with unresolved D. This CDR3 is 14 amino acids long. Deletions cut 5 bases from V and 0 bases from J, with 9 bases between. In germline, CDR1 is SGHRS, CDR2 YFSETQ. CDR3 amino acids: CASRETTSYNEQFF. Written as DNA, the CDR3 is TGCGCCAGCAGGGAGACCACCTCCTACAATGAGCAGTTCTTC.

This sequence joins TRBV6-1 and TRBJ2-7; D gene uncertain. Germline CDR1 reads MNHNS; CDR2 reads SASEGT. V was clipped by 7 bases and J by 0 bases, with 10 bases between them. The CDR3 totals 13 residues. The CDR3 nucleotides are TGTGCCAGCACCAAACCAGGCTCCTACGAGCAGTACTTC. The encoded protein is CASTKPGSYEQYF.

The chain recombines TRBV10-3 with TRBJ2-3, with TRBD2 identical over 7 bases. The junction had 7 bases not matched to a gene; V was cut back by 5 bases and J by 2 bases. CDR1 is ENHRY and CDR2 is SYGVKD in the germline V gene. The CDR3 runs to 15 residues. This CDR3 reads CAISSGTRDTDTQYF. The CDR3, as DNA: TGTGCCATCAGTAGCGGGACTCGGGACACAGATACGCAGTATTTT.

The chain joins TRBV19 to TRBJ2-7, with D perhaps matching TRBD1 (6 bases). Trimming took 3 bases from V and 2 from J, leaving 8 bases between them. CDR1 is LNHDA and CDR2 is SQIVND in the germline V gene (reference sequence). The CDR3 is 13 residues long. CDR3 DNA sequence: TGTGCCAGTAGTATCGACAGGCCCTACGAGCAGTACTTC. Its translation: CASSIDRPYEQYF.

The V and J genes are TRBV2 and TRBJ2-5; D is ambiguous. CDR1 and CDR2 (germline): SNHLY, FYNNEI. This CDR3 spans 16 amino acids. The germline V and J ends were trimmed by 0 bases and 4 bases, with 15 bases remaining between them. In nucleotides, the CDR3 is TGTGCCAGCAGTGAAGCGACACCCAACATAGGAGAGACCCAGTACTTC. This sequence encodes CASSEATPNIGETQYF.

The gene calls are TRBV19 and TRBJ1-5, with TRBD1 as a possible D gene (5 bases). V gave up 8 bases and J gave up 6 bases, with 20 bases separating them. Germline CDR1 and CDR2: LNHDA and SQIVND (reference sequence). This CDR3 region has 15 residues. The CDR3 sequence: CASARAGDGGQPQHF. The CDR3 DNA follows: TGTGCCAGTGCGAGGGCGGGGGATGGGGGTCAGCCCCAGCATTTT.

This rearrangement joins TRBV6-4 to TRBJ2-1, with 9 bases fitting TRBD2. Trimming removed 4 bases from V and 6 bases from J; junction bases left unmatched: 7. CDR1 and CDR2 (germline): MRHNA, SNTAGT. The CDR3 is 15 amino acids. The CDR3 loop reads CASSAVAGVGNEQFF. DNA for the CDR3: TGTGCCAGCAGTGCGGTAGCGGGGGTCGGCAATGAGCAGTTCTTC.

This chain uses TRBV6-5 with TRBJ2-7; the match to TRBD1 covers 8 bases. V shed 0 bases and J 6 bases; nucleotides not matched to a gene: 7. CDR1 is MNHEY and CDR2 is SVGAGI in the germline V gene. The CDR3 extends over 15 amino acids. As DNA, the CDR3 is TGTGCCAGCAGTTACTCGGCGACAGGGGCACGCGAGCAGTACTTC. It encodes CASSYSATGAREQYF.

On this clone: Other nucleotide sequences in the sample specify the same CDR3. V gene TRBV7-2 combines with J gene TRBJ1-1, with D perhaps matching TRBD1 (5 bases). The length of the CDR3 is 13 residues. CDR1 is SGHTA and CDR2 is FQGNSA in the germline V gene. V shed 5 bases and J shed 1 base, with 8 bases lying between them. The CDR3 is CASSPQGNTEAFF. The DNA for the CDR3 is TGTGCCAGCAGCCCCCAGGGGAACACTGAAGCTTTCTTT.

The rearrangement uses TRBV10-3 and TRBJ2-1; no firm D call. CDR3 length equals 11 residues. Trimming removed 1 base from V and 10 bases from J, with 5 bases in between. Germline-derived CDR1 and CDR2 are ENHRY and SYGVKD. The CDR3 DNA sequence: TGTGCCATCAGTGAGTTTGAGGAGCAGTTCTTC. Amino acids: CAISEFEEQFF.

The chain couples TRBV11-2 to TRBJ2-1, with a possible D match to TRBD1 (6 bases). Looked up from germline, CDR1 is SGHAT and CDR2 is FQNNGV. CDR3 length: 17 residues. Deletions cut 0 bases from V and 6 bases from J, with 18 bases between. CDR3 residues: CASSLEGGTGSRNEQFF. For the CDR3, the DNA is TGTGCCAGCAGCTTAGAGGGTGGTACAGGGTCTCGCAATGAGCAGTTCTTC.

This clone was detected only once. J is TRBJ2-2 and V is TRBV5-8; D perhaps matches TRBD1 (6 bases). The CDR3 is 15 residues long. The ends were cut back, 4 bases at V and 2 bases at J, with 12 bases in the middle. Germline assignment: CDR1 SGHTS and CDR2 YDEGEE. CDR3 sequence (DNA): TGTGCCAGCAGCATTCGGACAGTTAACACCGGGGAGCTGTTTTTT. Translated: CASSIRTVNTGELFF.

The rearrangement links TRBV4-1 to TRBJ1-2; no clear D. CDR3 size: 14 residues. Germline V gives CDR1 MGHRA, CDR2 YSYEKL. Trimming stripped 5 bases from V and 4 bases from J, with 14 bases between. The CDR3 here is CASSTNRKTYGYTF. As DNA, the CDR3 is TGCGCCAGCAGCACCAACCGAAAGACCTATGGCTACACCTTC.

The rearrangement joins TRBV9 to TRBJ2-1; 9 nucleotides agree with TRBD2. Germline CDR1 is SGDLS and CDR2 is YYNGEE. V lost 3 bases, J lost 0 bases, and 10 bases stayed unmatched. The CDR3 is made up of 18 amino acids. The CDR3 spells CASSAPAGGGGSYNEQFF. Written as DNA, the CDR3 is TGTGCCAGCAGCGCCCCAGCGGGAGGTGGGGGCTCCTACAATGAGCAGTTCTTC.

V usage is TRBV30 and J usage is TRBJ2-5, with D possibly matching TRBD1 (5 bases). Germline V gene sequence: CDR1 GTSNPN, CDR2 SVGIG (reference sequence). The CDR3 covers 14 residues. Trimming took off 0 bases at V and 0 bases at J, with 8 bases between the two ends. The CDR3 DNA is TGTGCCTGGAGTGTACAGGTGTACCAAGAGACCCAGTACTTC. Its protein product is CAWSVQVYQETQYF.

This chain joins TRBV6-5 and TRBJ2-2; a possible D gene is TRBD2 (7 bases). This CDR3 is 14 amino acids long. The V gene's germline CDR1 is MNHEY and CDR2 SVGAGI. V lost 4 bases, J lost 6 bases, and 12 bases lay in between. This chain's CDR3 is CASSSPGGAGELFF. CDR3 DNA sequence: TGTGCCAGCAGTTCCCCGGGGGGCGCCGGGGAGCTGTTTTTT.